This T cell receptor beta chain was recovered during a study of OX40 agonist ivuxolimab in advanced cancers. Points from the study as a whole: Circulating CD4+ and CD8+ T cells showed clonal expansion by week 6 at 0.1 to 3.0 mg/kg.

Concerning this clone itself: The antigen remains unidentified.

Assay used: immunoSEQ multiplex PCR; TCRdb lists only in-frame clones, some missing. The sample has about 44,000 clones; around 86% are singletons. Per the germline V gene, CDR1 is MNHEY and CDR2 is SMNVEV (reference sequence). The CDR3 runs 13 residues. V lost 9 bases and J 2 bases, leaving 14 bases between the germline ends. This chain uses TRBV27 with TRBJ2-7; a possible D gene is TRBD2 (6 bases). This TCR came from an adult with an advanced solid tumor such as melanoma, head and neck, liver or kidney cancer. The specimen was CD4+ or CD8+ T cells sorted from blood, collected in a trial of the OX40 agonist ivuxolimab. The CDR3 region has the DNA TGTGCCAGTGGGACTGATACTACCTACGAGCAGTACTTC. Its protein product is CASGTDTTYEQYF.